This passage covers 27 T cell receptor beta chains from one sample sequenced in a study of lymphopenia after photon versus proton radiotherapy. TCRdb keeps only in-frame clones here, not all; method: immunoSEQ multiplex PCR. The top ten hold about 14% of the sample, which has tens of thousands of clones, nearly 85% seen once. This specimen was peripheral blood, taken from a patient treated with proton-based radiotherapy. The receptors were sampled from a woman aged 70-85 years with pancreatic cancer.

In this sample, this clone turned up once. V usage is TRBV18 and J usage is TRBJ2-2; 10 bases align to TRBD2. The germline V gene encodes CDR1 KGHSH and CDR2 LQKENI. The CDR3 totals 17 residues. With 1 base clipped from V and 0 bases from J, the junction kept 2 bases outside the gene matches. The chain's CDR3 is CASSPRTSGANTGELFF. The CDR3 DNA reads as TGTGCCAGCTCACCACGGACTAGCGGAGCGAACACCGGGGAGCTGTTTTTT.

The chain is built from TRBV10-3 and TRBJ1-2; 9 bases are a match to TRBD1. CDR3 length: 17 residues. The V gene's germline CDR1 is ENHRY and CDR2 SYGVKD. The V and J ends lost 4 bases and 0 bases, in that order; junction bases with no gene match: 9. In DNA, the CDR3 is TGTGCCATCAGTGTTCGGGACAGGGTACTTGCTAACTATGGCTACACCTTC. This codes for CAISVRDRVLANYGYTF.

This chain connects TRBV30 to TRBJ2-4; D not resolved. Per germline, CDR1 GTSNPN and CDR2 SVGIG (reference sequence). The V and J ends lost 3 bases and 9 bases respectively, with 18 bases between them. The CDR3 covers 14 residues. CDR3 sequence: CAWSAIRTFGIQYF. The CDR3 coding sequence is TGTGCCTGGAGCGCTATAAGGACCTTCGGCATTCAGTACTTC.

The chain is built from TRBV5-4 and TRBJ1-1; 8 bases map to TRBD1. CDR1 SGHNT and CDR2 YYREEE come from the germline V gene (reference sequence). Trimming removed 4 bases from V and 2 bases from J; junction bases left unmatched: 7. The length of the CDR3 is 15 residues. The DNA of the CDR3 is TGTGCCAGCAGCCGGCAGGGGGCTCGAAACACTGAAGCTTTCTTT. Its translation is CASSRQGARNTEAFF.

The chain carries TRBV29-1 and TRBJ2-5; 11 bases are shared with TRBD1. Germline values: CDR1 SQVTM, CDR2 ANQGSEA. Trimming took 7 bases from V and 4 from J; bases not matched to a gene: 2. This CDR3 has 12 residues. The CDR3 DNA sequence: TGCAGCGGAGGGACAGGGGGAGAGACCCAGTACTTC. Its translation: CSGGTGGETQYF.

The CDR3 nucleotides are TGTGCCAGCAGTAGTCAGGGACAGGCAGTCGACTATGGCTACACCTTC. Its protein product is CASSSQGQAVDYGYTF. The chain has TRBV6-6 and TRBJ1-2; TRBD1 matches 8 bases. V dropped 5 bases and J dropped 3; count of bases not matched to a gene: 11. Germline V gene sequence: CDR1 MNHNY, CDR2 SVGAGI (reference sequence). The CDR3 is made up of 16 amino acids.

The rearrangement links TRBV6-6 to TRBJ1-6, with D perhaps TRBD1 (5 bases). Looked up from germline, CDR1 is MNHNY and CDR2 is SVGAGI (reference sequence). This CDR3 is 13 amino acids long. Trimming removed 5 bases from V and 11 bases from J, with 13 bases in between. The CDR3 sequence: CASSNHGGAPLHF. CDR3 nucleotides: TGTGCCAGCAGTAATCACGGGGGGGCACCCCTCCACTTT.

This clone was seen a single time. CDR3 DNA: TGTGCCAGCAGCGGAGTGCCGGGCGCCTATGGCTACACCTTC. This translates into CASSGVPGAYGYTF. This chain uses TRBV9 with TRBJ1-2; D not resolved. V shed 3 bases and J shed 4 bases, with 13 bases lying between them. Germline assignment: CDR1 SGDLS and CDR2 YYNGEE. CDR3 length: 14 residues. Full variable domain (outside the CDR3, taken from reference TRBV9 and TRBJ1-2): DSGVTQTPKHLITATGQRVTLRCSPRSGDLSVYWYQQSLDQGLQFLIQYYNGEERAKGNILERFSAQQFPDLHSELNLSSLELGDSALYFCASSGVPGAYGYTFGSGTRLTVV.

The chain recombines TRBV5-6 with TRBJ1-1, with D hard to call. Germline assignment: CDR1 SGHDT and CDR2 YYEEEE. The germline V and J ends were trimmed by 0 bases and 1 base, with 7 bases remaining between them. The CDR3 has 14 residues. In DNA form, the CDR3 reads TGTGCCAGCAGCTTGGAGCGGCCGAACACTGAAGCTTTCTTT. Its protein product is CASSLERPNTEAFF.

The J gene is TRBJ2-1, the V gene TRBV4-2; D tentatively reads TRBD1 or TRBD2 (5 bases each). This CDR3 comprises 16 residues. The germline V and J ends were trimmed by 0 bases and 6 bases, with 15 bases remaining between them. CDR1 LGHNA and CDR2 YNFKEQ come from the germline V gene. CDR3 nucleotide sequence: TGTGCCAGCAGCCAAGACAGACAGAAGGCGGGCAATGAGCAGTTCTTC. Its protein product is CASSQDRQKAGNEQFF.

This clone was seen a single time. V gene TRBV14 combines with J gene TRBJ2-2; 8 nucleotides match TRBD2. CDR1 is SGHDN and CDR2 is FVKESK in the germline V gene. Trimming at V came to 4 bases and at J to 6 bases, leaving 13 bases not matched to a gene. CDR3 length: 17 residues. CDR3 in DNA: TGTGCCAGCAGCCCTTATGTCGGGACTAGTGGTGCCGGGGAGCTGTTTTTT. Protein product: CASSPYVGTSGAGELFF.

The J gene is TRBJ2-7, the V gene TRBV19, with 10 nucleotides matching TRBD1. Trimming removed 3 bases from V and 5 bases from J; junction bases left unmatched: 7. Germline lookup yields CDR1 LNHDA and CDR2 SQIVND (reference sequence). This CDR3 region has 15 residues. Here the CDR3 reads CASSMPGQGSHEQYF. For the CDR3, the DNA is TGTGCCAGTAGTATGCCGGGACAGGGGAGCCACGAGCAGTACTTC.

The DNA for the CDR3 is TGCAGCGTTGATGGGCCGAACACTGAAGCTTTCTTT. Translating gives CSVDGPNTEAFF. The chain links TRBV29-1 to TRBJ1-1; D is undetermined. The CDR3 has 12 residues. Per the germline V gene, CDR1 is SQVTM and CDR2 is ANQGSEA. V was pared by 3 bases and J by 1 base, with 6 bases between.

This chain connects TRBV5-4 to TRBJ1-1; no reliable D call. Trimming cost V 4 bases and J 0 bases, with 13 bases left between them. The germline gives CDR1 SGHNT, CDR2 YYREEE (reference sequence). This CDR3 has 15 amino acids. The CDR3, as DNA: TGTGCCAGCAGCCCCAGGTCGGGCTTGAACACTGAAGCTTTCTTT. Encoded protein: CASSPRSGLNTEAFF.

The chain is built from TRBV28 and TRBJ2-5, with D tentatively TRBD2 (6 bases). The germline V gene encodes CDR1 MDHEN and CDR2 SYDVKM. This CDR3 has 15 amino acids. With 3 bases removed from V and 5 bases from J, the gap between germline ends came to 16 bases. As DNA, the CDR3 is TGTGCCAGCAGTTTGCCCAGGAGGGCAGGGGAGACCCAGTACTTC. Protein sequence: CASSLPRRAGETQYF. Full variable domain (rest looked up from reference TRBV28 and TRBJ2-5): DVKVTQSSRYLVKRTGEKVFLECVQDMDHENMFWYRQDPGLGLRLIYFSYDVKMKEKGDIPEGYSVSREKKERFSLILESASTNQTSMYLCASSLPRRAGETQYFGPGTRLLVL.

The chain joins TRBV5-1 to TRBJ2-5; possibly TRBD2 for D (5 bases). Germline V CDR1 and CDR2: SGHRS, YFSETQ. V lost 0 bases, J lost 1 base, and 16 bases lay in between. The CDR3 runs 17 residues. DNA of the CDR3: TGCGCCAGCAGCTTGGTGGGCTCCGGACTCGTCCAAGAGACCCAGTACTTC. Its protein is CASSLVGSGLVQETQYF. Together with reference TRBV5-1 and TRBJ2-5, the CDR3 gives the full variable domain: KAGVTQTPRYLIKTRGQQVTLSCSPISGHRSVSWYQQTPGQGLQFLFEYFSETQRNKGNFPGRFSGRQFSNSRSEMNVSTLELGDSALYLCASSLVGSGLVQETQYFGPGTRLLVL.

The chain links TRBV11-1 to TRBJ2-3; weak D call: TRBD1 (7 bases). CDR1 and CDR2 from the germline V gene are SGHAT and FQDESV (reference sequence). CDR3 length: 18 amino acids. Deletions cut 3 bases from V and 3 bases from J, with 22 bases between. DNA for the CDR3: TGTGCCAGCAGCTTCCAGGGCGGAGGGGGCTTGGTTACAGATACGCAGTATTTT. Protein sequence: CASSFQGGGGLVTDTQYF.

This clone has a single count. The V call is TRBV19, the J call TRBJ2-7; D gene unclear. The germline V gene encodes CDR1 LNHDA and CDR2 SQIVND (reference sequence). CDR3 length equals 13 residues. Between the trimmed V and J ends, which lost 9 bases and 6 bases, there was a span of 18 bases. The CDR3 DNA sequence: TGTGCCAGCTCCATGAGGTTTGCCTTCGAGCAGTACTTC. Translated, it gives CASSMRFAFEQYF.

This chain links TRBV9 with TRBJ2-1, with TRBD2 identical over 9 bases. Germline CDR1 is SGDLS and CDR2 is YYNGEE. The CDR3 contains 18 residues. The junction had 8 bases not matched to a gene; V was cut back by 0 bases and J by 1 base. For the CDR3, the DNA is TGTGCCAGCAGCGTAGGCGTTAGCGGGAGAGGGTCCTACAATGAGCAGTTCTTC. This translates into CASSVGVSGRGSYNEQFF. Full variable domain (rest looked up from reference TRBV9 and TRBJ2-1): DSGVTQTPKHLITATGQRVTLRCSPRSGDLSVYWYQQSLDQGLQFLIQYYNGEERAKGNILERFSAQQFPDLHSELNLSSLELGDSALYFCASSVGVSGRGSYNEQFFGPGTRLTVL.

This clone is termed medium-sized (0.01 to 0.1%). The chain is built from TRBV7-3 and TRBJ2-7; TRBD2 might be the D (6 bases). The CDR3 is 14 amino acids. Looked up from germline, CDR1 is SGHTA and CDR2 is FQGTGA. The germline V and J ends were trimmed by 3 bases and 2 bases, with 11 bases remaining between them. This CDR3 is CASSLGGGPYEQYF. CDR3 DNA sequence: TGTGCCAGCAGCTTGGGGGGAGGCCCCTACGAGCAGTACTTC.

This chain uses TRBV7-2 with TRBJ2-4; D may be TRBD1 or TRBD2 (6 bases each). The V end was cut by 1 base, the J end by 6 bases, with 16 bases between. Per germline, CDR1 SGHTA and CDR2 FQGNSA. CDR3 size: 16 residues. CDR3: CASSLVGGMDRNIQYF. CDR3 coding DNA: TGTGCCAGCAGCTTAGTTGGAGGGATGGACAGAAACATTCAGTACTTC.

V usage is TRBV9 and J usage is TRBJ1-4; D uncertain. This CDR3 comprises 15 residues. Between the trimmed V and J ends, which lost 0 bases and 5 bases, there was a span of 11 bases. Per the germline V gene, CDR1 is SGDLS and CDR2 is YYNGEE. The CDR3 region is CASSVADGPNEKLFF. The CDR3, as DNA: TGTGCCAGCAGCGTAGCTGACGGCCCCAATGAAAAACTGTTTTTT.

V and J are TRBV2 and TRBJ1-2; TRBD1 aligns across 9 bases. J was trimmed by 7 bases and V by 6 bases; bases with no gene match: 3. Germline CDR1 SNHLY, CDR2 FYNNEI. The CDR3 consists of 12 residues. For the CDR3, the DNA is TGTGCCAGCAGCCTGGGACAGGGTGGCTACACCTTC. Residues: CASSLGQGGYTF.

The V call is TRBV10-2, the J call TRBJ2-7; the match to TRBD2 covers 9 bases. The junction had 8 bases not matched to a gene; V was cut back by 6 bases and J by 5 bases. The germline gives CDR1 WSHSY, CDR2 SAAADI. The CDR3 sequence is 14 residues long. Here the CDR3 reads CASRPAGGIDEQYF. Here the CDR3 DNA reads TGCGCCAGCAGGCCAGCGGGAGGCATTGACGAGCAGTACTTC.

The J gene is TRBJ1-5, the V gene TRBV18, with TRBD1 identical over 8 bases. CDR1 is KGHSH, CDR2 LQKENI, per germline. Unmatched junction bases numbered 3, after V lost 3 bases and J lost 5 bases. The CDR3 sequence is 14 residues long. DNA for the CDR3: TGTGCCAGCTCACCCGTACAGGGGGATCAGCCCCAGCATTTT. Encoded protein: CASSPVQGDQPQHF.

In regard to this clone: Within the sample, other DNA sequences also encode this same CDR3. This chain links TRBV9 with TRBJ2-3; D unclear. The CDR3 consists of 13 residues. V shed 4 bases and J shed 1 base, with 7 bases lying between them. The germline gives CDR1 SGDLS, CDR2 YYNGEE. The DNA of the CDR3 is TGTGCCAGCAGCCGGACGGGCACAGATACGCAGTATTTT. Translating gives CASSRTGTDTQYF. The full variable domain, rest sourced from reference TRBV9 and TRBJ2-3, is DSGVTQTPKHLITATGQRVTLRCSPRSGDLSVYWYQQSLDQGLQFLIQYYNGEERAKGNILERFSAQQFPDLHSELNLSSLELGDSALYFCASSRTGTDTQYFGPGTRLTVL.

The V gene is TRBV18, the J gene TRBJ1-1, with D unclear. V shed 3 bases and J shed 5 bases, with 7 bases lying between them. There are 12 residues in the CDR3. CDR1 is KGHSH, CDR2 LQKENI, per germline. CDR3 coding DNA: TGTGCCAGCTCACCTATAAAGACTGAAGCTTTCTTT. Translation gives CASSPIKTEAFF. Drawing the rest from reference TRBV18 and TRBJ1-1, the complete variable domain is NAGVMQNPRHLVRRRGQEARLRCSPMKGHSHVYWYRQLPEEGLKFMVYLQKENIIDESGMPKERFSAEFPKEGPSILRIQQVVRGDSAAYFCASSPIKTEAFFGQGTRLTVV.